These 27 T cell receptor beta chains originate from one sample sequenced in a study of T cells in Graves' hyperthyroidism and ophthalmopathy (dated by TCRdb to about 2019). The protocol used for the library was multiplex PCR. The run used an Illumina HiSeq 2000. TCR beta CDR3 regions were amplified from RNA transcripts. A first-round RT-PCR of the TCR CDR3 used the HTBI primer set with the Qiagen OneStep RT-PCR kit. TCRdb itself trimmed the public reads at Q25 with fastp, ran MiXCR and retained productive beta chains. Rows with a matching CDR3 protein are joined into one entry that keeps the most common DNA and genes. The sample profile shows some 510,000 distinct CDR3 sequences; around 20% of them were found once. The top ten clonotypes cover more than 20% of the sample. The specimen sequenced was blood. These receptors originate from a man between 18 and 29 years old with Graves' hyperthyroidism.

The chain combines TRBV19 with TRBJ1-5, with D perhaps matching TRBD1 (5 bases). Deletions cut 8 bases from V and 4 bases from J, with 18 bases between. CDR1 and CDR2 from the germline V gene are LNHDA and SQIVND (reference sequence). The CDR3 consists of 15 residues. The CDR3 reads CASGMGQGLNQPQHF. As DNA, the CDR3 is TGTGCCAGTGGAATGGGTCAGGGTCTAAATCAGCCCCAGCATTTT.

This clonotype was detected many times. V usage is TRBV7-2 and J usage is TRBJ2-2; D not resolved. V was clipped by 2 bases and J by 7 bases, with 11 bases between them. Germline CDR1 is SGHTA and CDR2 is FQGNSA. The CDR3 consists of 14 residues. CDR3 sequence (DNA): TGTGCCAGCAGCTTAATTGTCGTGCACGGGGAGCTGTTTTTT. Protein: CASSLIVVHGELFF.

This clonotype was detected many times. This chain links TRBV6-1 with TRBJ2-5; TRBD2 matches at 15 bases. The CDR3 runs 17 residues. Looked up from germline, CDR1 is MNHNS and CDR2 is SASEGT. With V trimmed by 5 bases and J by 5 bases, 9 bases remained unmatched. The CDR3 loop reads CASSPWTSGGAGETQYF. The DNA of the CDR3 is TGTGCCAGCAGTCCCTGGACTAGCGGGGGGGCCGGTGAGACCCAGTACTTC.

The sample holds many counts of this clonotype. This rearrangement joins TRBV6-1 to TRBJ1-1; no definite D call. The V end was cut by 4 bases, the J end by 3 bases, with 9 bases between. Germline loops: CDR1 MNHNS, CDR2 SASEGT. This CDR3 comprises 13 residues. The chain's CDR3 is CASSARRDTEAFF. In DNA form, the CDR3 reads TGTGCCAGCAGTGCCCGGAGGGACACTGAAGCTTTCTTT.

This chain links TRBV6-1 with TRBJ1-5, with no clear D. V was trimmed by 3 bases and J by 4 bases, leaving 13 bases between them. This CDR3 spans 15 amino acids. CDR1 is MNHNS and CDR2 is SASEGT in the germline V gene. The DNA of the CDR3 is TGTGCCAGCAGTGACAGCGACGTGTGGAATCAGCCCCAGCATTTT. Protein sequence: CASSDSDVWNQPQHF.

Worth noting for this clonotype: A read error is possible here, since a much larger clone lies one base away. The chain recombines TRBV12-3 or TRBV12-4 with TRBJ2-5; 7 bases are shared with TRBD2. This CDR3 has 13 residues. The CDR3 DNA reads as TGTGCCAGCCTCACTAGCGTTCAAGAGACCCGGTACTTC. Its translation is CASLTSVQETRYF.

CDR3 residues: CASERWRGGSPLHF. For the CDR3, the DNA is TGTGCCAGCGAACGGTGGCGGGGCGGTTCACCCCTCCACTTT. V gene TRBV28 combines with J gene TRBJ1-6, with a weak D call TRBD1 (5 bases). The germline CDR1 and CDR2 sequences are MDHEN and SYDVKM. The germline V and J ends were trimmed by 8 bases and 9 bases, with 17 bases remaining between them. CDR3 size: 14 residues.

This clonotype was seen repeatedly, ten times or more. V is TRBV20-1 and J is TRBJ1-2; TRBD1 aligns across 9 bases. Trimming cost V 5 bases and J 8 bases; bases outside gene matches: 12. The CDR3 runs 14 residues. Germline V gene data show CDR1 as DFQATT and CDR2 as SNEGSKA (reference sequence). The CDR3 bases are TGCAGTGCTCCCGGACAGGGGCGTCGGTTGGGCTACACCTTC. It specifies CSAPGQGRRLGYTF.

The chain uses TRBV20-1 and TRBJ2-2; TRBD2 matches 8 bases. The CDR3 extends over 15 amino acids. V was clipped by 2 bases and J by 1 base; unmatched bases: 3. Germline values: CDR1 DFQATT, CDR2 SNEGSKA (reference sequence). Here the CDR3 DNA reads TGCAGTGCTAGACCCGGGACTAGGAACACCGGGGAGCTGTTTTTT. This encodes CSARPGTRNTGELFF.

The rearrangement links TRBV6-1 to TRBJ2-7, with TRBD1 matching over 10 bases. The germline gives CDR1 MNHNS, CDR2 SASEGT. The CDR3 consists of 16 residues. The V gene end was trimmed by 6 bases and the J gene end by 3 bases; junction bases not matched to a gene: 11. CDR3 sequence (DNA): TGTGCCAGCAGCGCCTCCCGGGACAGGGGAGTCTACGAGCAGTACTTC. The encoded protein is CASSASRDRGVYEQYF.

This chain connects TRBV6-2 or TRBV6-3 to TRBJ2-7; TRBD2 might be the D (5 bases). CDR1 MNHEY and CDR2 SVGEGT come from the germline V gene. Trimming removed 0 bases at V and 7 bases at J, with 16 bases between. This CDR3 contains 15 residues. The DNA of the CDR3 is TGTGCCAGCAGTTACTCGCGTGAGTTTCCGGGGGAGCAGTACTTC. It encodes CASSYSREFPGEQYF.

In its sample, this clonotype was seen many times. The CDR3 coding sequence is TGTGCCAGCAGTCGACGAGAGAGCTACACCTTC. It encodes CASSRRESYTF. V and J are TRBV6-2 or TRBV6-3 and TRBJ1-2; D is uncertain. CDR1 and CDR2 (germline): MNHEY, SVGEGT. CDR3 length: 11 residues. Trimming stripped 5 bases from V and 9 bases from J, with 10 bases between.

In this sample, this clonotype turned up many times. The J gene is TRBJ2-2, the V gene TRBV2; TRBD2 is a possible D gene (6 bases). This CDR3 comprises 14 residues. The V gene's germline CDR1 is SNHLY and CDR2 FYNNEI. The V gene lost 9 bases and the J gene lost 3 bases, with 14 bases spanning the gap. In nucleotides, the CDR3 is TGTGCCAGTATGGAGGGGCGGGACACCGGGGAGCTGTTTTTT. This translates into CASMEGRDTGELFF.

This clonotype was observed a handful of times. The rearrangement links TRBV11-2 to TRBJ2-2; D may be TRBD1 (6 bases). Looked up from germline, CDR1 is SGHAT and CDR2 is FQNNGV. Trimming stripped 2 bases from V and 4 bases from J, with 11 bases between. The CDR3 spans 15 residues. Written as DNA, the CDR3 is TGTGCCAGCAGCTTACTGCAGGGGCCCACCGGGGAGCTGTTTTTT. As protein: CASSLLQGPTGELFF.

This clonotype has more than one count but fewer than ten. The V gene is TRBV3-1, the J gene TRBJ1-5, with 8 nucleotides matching TRBD1. V gave up 4 bases and J gave up 7 bases; unmatched junction bases: 12. CDR3 size: 16 residues. Germline lookup yields CDR1 LGHDT and CDR2 YNNKEL (reference sequence). CDR3 in DNA: TGTGCCAGCAGCCTCGGGACAGGCGGGCAGGGCCAGCCCCAGCATTTT. Protein: CASSLGTGGQGQPQHF.

This clonotype was seen only a few times. V is TRBV29-1 and J is TRBJ2-7; 12 bases map to TRBD1. Germline-derived CDR1 and CDR2 are SQVTM and ANQGSEA. J lost 1 base, V lost 6 bases, and 10 bases had no gene match. The CDR3 consists of 16 residues. The CDR3 reads CSVPGQGAPFSYEQYF. DNA of the CDR3: TGCAGCGTACCGGGACAGGGGGCCCCCTTTTCCTACGAGCAGTACTTC.

This clonotype was counted only a few times. The chain uses TRBV19 and TRBJ1-5, with D uncertain. V was shortened by 4 bases and J by 6 bases, with 10 bases between the two germline ends. The CDR3 loop spans 13 amino acids. CDR1 and CDR2 from the germline V gene are LNHDA and SQIVND (reference sequence). As DNA, the CDR3 is TGTGCCAGTAGTACCGCCCCCGCTCAGCCCCAGCATTTT. Translation gives CASSTAPAQPQHF. The full variable domain, its missing parts supplied by reference TRBV19 and TRBJ1-5, is DGGITQSPKYLFRKEGQNVTLSCEQNLNHDAMYWYRQDPGQGLRLIYYSQIVNDFQKGDIAEGYSVSREKKESFPLTVTSAQKNPTAFYLCASSTAPAQPQHFGDGTRLSIL.

The chain joins TRBV11-1 to TRBJ1-3; D is possibly TRBD1 (5 bases). The germline gives CDR1 SGHAT, CDR2 FQDESV (reference sequence). The CDR3 has 17 residues. The V gene lost 4 bases and the J gene lost 4 bases, with 20 bases spanning the gap. The CDR3 is CASSWQTGSRRGNTIYF. The CDR3 coding sequence is TGTGCCAGCAGCTGGCAAACAGGTTCCCGGAGGGGAAACACCATATATTTT. The entire variable domain, with the rest obtained from reference TRBV11-1 and TRBJ1-3, is as follows: EAEVAQSPRYKITEKSQAVAFWCDPISGHATLYWYRQILGQGPELLVQFQDESVVDDSQLPKDRFSAERLKGVDSTLKIQPAELGDSAMYLCASSWQTGSRRGNTIYFGEGSWLTVV.

Comment on this clonotype: It may be a read error: a sequence one base away is much more abundant. The V and J genes are TRBV25-1 and TRBJ2-5, with D perhaps matching TRBD1 or TRBD2 (5 bases each). Germline-derived CDR1 and CDR2 are MGHDK and SYGVNS. The V end lost 2 bases, the J end lost 3 bases, and 13 bases lay between the germline ends. The CDR3 loop spans 15 amino acids. Here the CDR3 DNA reads TGTGCCAGCAGTGAAACCGGGGCTGGGAAAGAGACCCAGTACTTC. It is translated as CASSETGAGKETQYF.

The chain carries TRBV6-2 or TRBV6-3 and TRBJ2-2; 12 bases map to TRBD2. Germline loops: CDR1 MNHEY, CDR2 SVGEGT. V was clipped by 6 bases and J by 10 bases; unmatched bases: 9. The CDR3 runs to 15 residues. DNA of the CDR3: TGTGCCAGCAGCCCTAGCGGGGGGGTTGCGGAGGAGCTGTTTTTT. Translated, it gives CASSPSGGVAEELFF.

This clonotype showed up many times. The chain has TRBV27 and TRBJ1-1; no reliable D call. The CDR3 extends over 14 amino acids. The V and J ends lost 4 bases and 0 bases respectively, with 9 bases between them. CDR1 is MNHEY and CDR2 is SMNVEV in the germline V gene (reference sequence). CDR3 sequence (DNA): TGTGCCAGCAGTTCCCGGGCCCTGAACACTGAAGCTTTCTTT. This translates into CASSSRALNTEAFF.

In this sample, this clonotype turned up a few times. CDR3 protein: CASSAEWEEQYF. The CDR3 DNA reads as TGCGCCAGCAGCGCCGAGTGGGAAGAGCAGTACTTC. J is TRBJ2-7 and V is TRBV5-1; D gene ambiguous. The V end lost 4 bases, the J end lost 7 bases, and 12 bases lay between the germline ends. The CDR3 runs 12 residues. Germline CDR1 and CDR2: SGHRS and YFSETQ.

This clonotype showed up many times. The genes are TRBV10-3 and TRBJ2-5, with a tentative D call TRBD2 (9 bases). This CDR3 has 16 residues. Trimming left V 4 bases short and J 5 bases short, with 20 bases between. Germline CDR1 reads ENHRY; CDR2 reads SYGVKD. CDR3 region: CAISGRGRGGPETQYF. CDR3 DNA sequence: TGTGCCATCAGTGGCAGGGGGCGGGGGGGCCCGGAGACCCAGTACTTC.

This clonotype was found many times. This chain uses TRBV29-1 with TRBJ1-1, with TRBD1 matching over 12 bases. Germline CDR1 SQVTM, CDR2 ANQGSEA. This CDR3 has 16 amino acids. With 7 bases clipped from V and 5 bases from J, the junction kept 14 bases outside the gene matches. CDR3 sequence (DNA): TGCAGCGGCGTCCTCGGGACAGGGGGCTCTGGTACTGAAGCTTTCTTT. Translated, it gives CSGVLGTGGSGTEAFF.

This clonotype came up a few times. The gene calls are TRBV3-1 and TRBJ2-5, with unresolved D. This CDR3 contains 16 residues. Trimming removed 2 bases at V and 3 bases at J, with 16 bases between. Germline V gives CDR1 LGHDT, CDR2 YNNKEL (reference sequence). The CDR3 sequence is CASSQPPGRIEETQYF. CDR3 DNA sequence: TGTGCCAGCAGCCAACCCCCCGGACGGATAGAAGAGACCCAGTACTTC.

V usage is TRBV2 and J usage is TRBJ1-3; no reliable D call. Between the trimmed V and J ends, which lost 8 bases and 5 bases, there was a span of 16 bases. The CDR3 runs 14 residues. Per the germline V gene, CDR1 is SNHLY and CDR2 is FYNNEI. The CDR3 nucleotides are TGTGCCAGCTCCCGGGAAGGGTCCAGAAACACCATATATTTT. This gives the protein CASSREGSRNTIYF.

This chain joins TRBV24-1 and TRBJ1-2; D might be TRBD1 (6 bases). The V end lost 3 bases, the J end lost 8 bases, and 12 bases lay between the germline ends. The CDR3 is 13 amino acids. Germline CDR1 and CDR2: KGHDR and SFDVKD. The CDR3 region is CATSDPQGGGYTF. In DNA form, the CDR3 reads TGTGCCACCAGTGATCCACAAGGGGGGGGCTACACCTTC.